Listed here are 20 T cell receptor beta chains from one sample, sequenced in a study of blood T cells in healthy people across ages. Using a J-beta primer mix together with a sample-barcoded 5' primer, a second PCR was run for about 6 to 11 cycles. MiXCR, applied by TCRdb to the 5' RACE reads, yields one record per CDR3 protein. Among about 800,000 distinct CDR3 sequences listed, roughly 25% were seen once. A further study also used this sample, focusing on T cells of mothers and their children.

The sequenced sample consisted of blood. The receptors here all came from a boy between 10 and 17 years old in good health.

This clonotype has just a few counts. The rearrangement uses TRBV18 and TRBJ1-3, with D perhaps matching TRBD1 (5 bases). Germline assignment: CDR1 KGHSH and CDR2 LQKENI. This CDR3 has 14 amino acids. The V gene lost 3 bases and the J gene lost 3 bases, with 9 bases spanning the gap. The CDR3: CASSPTVDGNTIYF. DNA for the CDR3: TGTGCCAGCTCACCGACAGTTGATGGAAACACCATATATTTT.

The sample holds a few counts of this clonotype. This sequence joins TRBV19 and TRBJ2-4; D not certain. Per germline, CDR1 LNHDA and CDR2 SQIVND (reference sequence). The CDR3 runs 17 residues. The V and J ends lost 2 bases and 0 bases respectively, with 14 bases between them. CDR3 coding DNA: TGTGCCAGTAGTATAACCTTCGACGGTAGAGCCAAAAACATTCAGTACTTC. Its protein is CASSITFDGRAKNIQYF.

The CDR3: CASSGSKGNTIYF. As DNA, the CDR3 is TGTGCCAGCAGCGGGAGTAAAGGAAACACCATATATTTT. This rearrangement joins TRBV12-3 or TRBV12-4 to TRBJ1-3; no definite D call. Trimming took 6 bases from V and 4 from J, leaving 10 bases between them. The CDR3 sequence is 13 residues long.

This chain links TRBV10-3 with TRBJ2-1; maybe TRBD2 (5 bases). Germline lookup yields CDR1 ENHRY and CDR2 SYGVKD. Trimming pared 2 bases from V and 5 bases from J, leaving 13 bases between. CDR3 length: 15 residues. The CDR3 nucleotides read TGTGCCATCAGTGAGGATAGCGCTTACAACAATGAGCAGTTCTTC. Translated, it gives CAISEDSAYNNEQFF.

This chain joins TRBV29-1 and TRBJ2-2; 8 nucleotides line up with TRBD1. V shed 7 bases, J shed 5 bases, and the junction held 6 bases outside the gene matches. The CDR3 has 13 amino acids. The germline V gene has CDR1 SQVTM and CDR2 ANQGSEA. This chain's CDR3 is CSADRGLTGELFF. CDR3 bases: TGCAGCGCCGACAGGGGATTGACCGGGGAGCTGTTTTTT.

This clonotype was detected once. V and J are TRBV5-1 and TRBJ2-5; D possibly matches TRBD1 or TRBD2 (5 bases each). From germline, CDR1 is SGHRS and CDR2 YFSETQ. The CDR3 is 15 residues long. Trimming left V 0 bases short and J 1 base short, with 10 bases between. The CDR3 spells CASSLGGNSQETQYF. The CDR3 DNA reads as TGCGCCAGCAGCTTGGGGGGGAACAGCCAAGAGACCCAGTACTTC.

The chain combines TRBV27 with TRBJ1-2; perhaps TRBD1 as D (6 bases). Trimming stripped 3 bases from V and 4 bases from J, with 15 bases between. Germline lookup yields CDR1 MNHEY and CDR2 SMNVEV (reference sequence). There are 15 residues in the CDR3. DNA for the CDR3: TGTGCCAGCAGTTTGAGACAGGACGAGGTCTATGGCTACACCTTC. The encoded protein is CASSLRQDEVYGYTF.

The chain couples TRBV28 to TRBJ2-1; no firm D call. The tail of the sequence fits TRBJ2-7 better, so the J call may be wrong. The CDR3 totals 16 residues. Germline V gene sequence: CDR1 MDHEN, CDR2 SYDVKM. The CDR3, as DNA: TGTGCCAGCAGTACACTCCAGCACGTAGGGACCTACGAGCAGTACTTC. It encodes CASSTLQHVGTYEQYF.

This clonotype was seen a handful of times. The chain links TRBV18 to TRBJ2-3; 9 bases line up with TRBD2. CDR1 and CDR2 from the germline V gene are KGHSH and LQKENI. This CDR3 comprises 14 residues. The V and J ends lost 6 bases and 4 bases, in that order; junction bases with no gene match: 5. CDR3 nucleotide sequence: TGTGCCAGCTCGCCGGGACTAGCTCCAGATACGCAGTATTTT. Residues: CASSPGLAPDTQYF.

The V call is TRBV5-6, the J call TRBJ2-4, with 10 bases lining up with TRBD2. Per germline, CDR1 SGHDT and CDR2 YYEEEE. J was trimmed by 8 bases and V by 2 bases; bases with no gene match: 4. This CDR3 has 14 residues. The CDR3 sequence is CASSLTSGNYIQYF. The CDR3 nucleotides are TGTGCCAGCAGCTTAACTAGCGGGAACTACATTCAGTACTTC.

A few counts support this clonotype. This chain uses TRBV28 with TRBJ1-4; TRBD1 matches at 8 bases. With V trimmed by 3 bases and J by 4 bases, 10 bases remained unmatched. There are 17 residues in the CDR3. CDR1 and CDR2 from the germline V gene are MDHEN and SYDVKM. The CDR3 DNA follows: TGTGCCAGCAGTTTCGGACAGGGAACGTTCGTTAATGAAAAACTGTTTTTT. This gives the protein CASSFGQGTFVNEKLFF. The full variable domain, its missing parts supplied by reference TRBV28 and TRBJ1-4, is DVKVTQSSRYLVKRTGEKVFLECVQDMDHENMFWYRQDPGLGLRLIYFSYDVKMKEKGDIPEGYSVSREKKERFSLILESASTNQTSMYLCASSFGQGTFVNEKLFFGSGTQLSVL.

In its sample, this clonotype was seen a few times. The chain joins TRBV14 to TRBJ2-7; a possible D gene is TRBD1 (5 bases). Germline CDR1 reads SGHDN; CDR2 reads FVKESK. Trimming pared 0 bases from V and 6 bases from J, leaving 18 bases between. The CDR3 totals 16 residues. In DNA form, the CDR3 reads TGTGCCAGCAGCCAAGAACCCGGACATGGGGCCCTCGAGCAGTACTTC. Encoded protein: CASSQEPGHGALEQYF.

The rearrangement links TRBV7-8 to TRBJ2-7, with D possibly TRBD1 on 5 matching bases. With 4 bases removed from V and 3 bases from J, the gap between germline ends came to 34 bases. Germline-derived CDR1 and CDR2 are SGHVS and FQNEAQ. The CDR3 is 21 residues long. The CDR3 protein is CASSSHRGAASWTVRDYEQYF. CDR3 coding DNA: TGTGCCAGCAGCTCCCACCGTGGGGCGGCATCCTGGACGGTACGAGACTACGAGCAGTACTTC.

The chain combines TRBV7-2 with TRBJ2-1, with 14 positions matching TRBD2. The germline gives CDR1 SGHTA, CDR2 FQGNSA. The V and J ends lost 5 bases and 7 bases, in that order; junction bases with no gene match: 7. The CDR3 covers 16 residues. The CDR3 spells CASSNRGLAGVNEQFF. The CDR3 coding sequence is TGTGCCAGCAGCAATAGGGGACTAGCGGGAGTTAATGAGCAGTTCTTC.

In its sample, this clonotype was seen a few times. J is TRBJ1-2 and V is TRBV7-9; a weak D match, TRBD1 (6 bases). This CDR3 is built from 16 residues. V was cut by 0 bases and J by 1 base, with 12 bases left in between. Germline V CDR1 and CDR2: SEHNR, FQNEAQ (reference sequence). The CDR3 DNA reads TGTGCCAGCAGCTTAGCCCCTCTGGACAGTAACTATGGCTACACCTTC. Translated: CASSLAPLDSNYGYTF.

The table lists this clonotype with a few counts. In DNA, the CDR3 is TGTGCCAGCAGTTTATTCAGGAGCTCCTACAATGAGCAGTTCTTC. It specifies CASSLFRSSYNEQFF. The chain is built from TRBV27 and TRBJ2-1; D not certain. Per germline, CDR1 MNHEY and CDR2 SMNVEV (reference sequence). V dropped 1 base and J dropped 0 bases, with 7 bases sitting between them. The CDR3 totals 15 residues.

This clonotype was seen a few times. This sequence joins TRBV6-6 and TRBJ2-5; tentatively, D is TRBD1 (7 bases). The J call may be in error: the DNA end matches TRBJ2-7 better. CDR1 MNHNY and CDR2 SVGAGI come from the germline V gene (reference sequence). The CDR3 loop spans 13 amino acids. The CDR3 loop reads CASRVQGRYEQYF. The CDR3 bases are TGTGCCAGCAGAGTACAGGGGAGGTACGAGCAGTACTTC.

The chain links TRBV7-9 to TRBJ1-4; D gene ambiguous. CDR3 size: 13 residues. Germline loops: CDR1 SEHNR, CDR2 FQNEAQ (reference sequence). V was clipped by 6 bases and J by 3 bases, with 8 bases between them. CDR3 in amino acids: CASRGWSNEKLFF. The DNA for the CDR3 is TGTGCCAGCAGGGGTTGGTCTAATGAAAAACTGTTTTTT.

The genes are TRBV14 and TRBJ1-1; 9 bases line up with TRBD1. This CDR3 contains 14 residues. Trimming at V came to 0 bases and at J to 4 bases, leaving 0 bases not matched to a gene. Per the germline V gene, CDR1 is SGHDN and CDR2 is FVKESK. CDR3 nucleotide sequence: TGTGCCAGCAGCCAAGAACAGGGGGCCACTGAAGCTTTCTTT. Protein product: CASSQEQGATEAFF.

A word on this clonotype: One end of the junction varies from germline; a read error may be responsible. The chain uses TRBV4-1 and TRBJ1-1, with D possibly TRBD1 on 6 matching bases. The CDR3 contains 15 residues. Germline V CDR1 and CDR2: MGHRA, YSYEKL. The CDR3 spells CASGQVAQGNPEAFF. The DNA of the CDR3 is TGCGCCAGCGGCCAAGTGGCGCAGGGGAACCCTGAAGCTTTCTTT.